This T cell receptor beta chain is from a study of beta chain features in type 1 diabetes. cDNA synthesis used the whole RNA isolate, giving expressed TCRB sequences. Produced via immunoSEQ multiplex PCR; TCRdb's table is partial and in-frame only. The data show 630,000 or so clones, over 11% seen once. This clone appeared once. What it binds is not known. CDR3 length equals 17 residues. Trimming cost V 3 bases and J 5 bases, with 22 bases left between them. Germline-derived CDR1 and CDR2 are LNHNV and YYDKDF (reference sequence). Study-level results: TCRB CDR3s were moderately but significantly shorter in Type 1 diabetes patients in all four CD4+ subsets.

The sample consisted of naive CD4+ T cells from blood. The clonotype was recovered from a man between 18 and 29 years old with type 1 diabetes. J is TRBJ2-5 and V is TRBV15, with a tentative D call TRBD2 (5 bases). CDR3: CATSSRFRGSQRETQYF. The DNA of the CDR3 is TGTGCCACCAGCAGCAGATTTCGGGGATCCCAAAGGGAGACCCAGTACTTC.